These T cell receptor beta chains were read from a single sample in a study of blood T cell repertoires in COVID-19. The method was immunoSEQ multiplex PCR; TCRdb's version includes in-frame clones alone and lacks a portion of them. The sample lists about 39,000 clones; 80% to 90% were seen once. Sequencing input: peripheral blood. The source is a man aged 40-49 years with active COVID-19. Both conserved end residues are part of each CDR3. A D gene is named only where the DNA matches it firmly. Size tells how often a clone was seen (once, few, many) or the class of an expanded clone, and some rows leave it out.

.	TRBV30	TRBJ2-3	.	TGTGCCGGTTGGAGCAGCACAGATACGCAGTATTTT	CAGWSSTDTQYF
few	TRBV5-1	TRBJ2-7	TRBD1	TGCGCCAGCAGCTTACGGACAGGCAACTACGAGCAGTACTTC	CASSLRTGNYEQYF
medium-sized	TRBV5-1	TRBJ2-7	.	TGCGCCAGCAGCCCCGAGCCAGGGAGGTCTGGCGAGCAGTACTTC	CASSPEPGRSGEQYF
.	TRBV5-8	TRBJ1-4	.	TGTGCCAGCAGCTTGATAGAAAACAGCGGACTGTTTTTT	CASSLIENSGLFF
.	TRBV9	TRBJ2-7	.	TGTGCCAGCAGCACCTCGCCCCTAGCCTATGATCCCTACGAGCAGTACTTC	CASSTSPLAYDPYEQYF
.	TRBV25-1	TRBJ1-6	.	TGTGCCAGCAGTGTGGTTGGAACAGGAAGTAATTCACCCCTCCACTTT	CASSVVGTGSNSPLHF
.	TRBV3-1/TRBV3-2	TRBJ1-1	.	TGTGCCAGCAGCCAATCGATATCAGGGAACACTGAAGCTTTCTTT	CASSQSISGNTEAFF
.	TRBV5-4	TRBJ2-1	.	TGTGCCAGCAGCTCTATTTCGGTTGAGCAGTTCTTC	CASSSISVEQFF
.	TRBV7-7	TRBJ2-5	TRBD1	TGTGCCAGCAGCTTAACAGGGGGAGAGACCCAGTACTTC	CASSLTGGETQYF
.	TRBV28	TRBJ2-5	.	TGTGCCAGCAGCCCACCCCTTTTGGCGGGAGAGACCCAGTACTTC	CASSPPLLAGETQYF
.	TRBV7-3	TRBJ2-1	TRBD2	TGTGCCAGCAGCGCCTTGGCGGGAGCGCACAATGAGCAGTTCTTC	CASSALAGAHNEQFF
.	TRBV4-1	TRBJ1-5	.	TGCGCCAGCAGCCAAGCTCGCGATCAGCCCCAGCATTTT	CASSQARDQPQHF
.	TRBV29-1	TRBJ1-2	.	TGCAGCGTTGAAGAGGTGGAGGGTGGAGGGGTCGCCTTC	CSVEEVEGGGVAF
once	TRBV18	TRBJ1-1	TRBD1	TGTGCCAGCTCACCACCCGGCAGGGGGGATGAAGCTTTCTTT	CASSPPGRGDEAFF
few	TRBV28	TRBJ1-4	.	TGTGCCAGCAGTTTCTGGCAGAATGAAAAACTGTTTTTT	CASSFWQNEKLFF
once	TRBV6-6	TRBJ2-3	.	TGTGCCAGCAGTTCTCTAGCTACTGGCACAGATACGCAGTATTTT	CASSSLATGTDTQYF